One sample yielded the 18 T cell receptor beta chains listed below, sequenced in a study of blood T cell repertoires in COVID-19. The method was immunoSEQ multiplex PCR; TCRdb's version includes in-frame clones alone and lacks a portion of them. Among about 240,000 clones listed, roughly 90% were seen once. Sequencing was done on a sample of peripheral blood. These receptor sequences come from a man aged 55-75 years with acute or convalescent COVID-19.

The gene calls are TRBV28 and TRBJ2-7, with a weak D call TRBD1 (6 bases). The CDR3 spans 13 residues. The germline CDR1 and CDR2 sequences are MDHEN and SYDVKM. The CDR3: CASSPRGLRGPRV. CDR3 DNA sequence: TGTGCCAGCAGTCCCCGTGGGCTCAGGGGCCCGCGCGTC.

CDR3 region: CAWSEFRTGFNSNQPQHF. The CDR3 DNA sequence: TGTGCCTGGAGTGAGTTCAGGACAGGGTTTAATAGCAATCAGCCCCAGCATTTT. The rearrangement uses TRBV30 and TRBJ1-5; 8 bases align to TRBD1. Germline V lookup: CDR1 GTSNPN, CDR2 SVGIG (reference sequence). CDR3 length: 18 amino acids. V gave up 1 base and J gave up 0 bases; unmatched junction bases: 11. The full variable domain, its missing parts supplied by reference TRBV30 and TRBJ1-5, is SQTIHQWPATLVQPVGSPLSLECTVEGTSNPNLYWYRQAAGRGLQLLFYSVGIGQISSEVPQNLSASRPQDRQFILSSKKLLLSDSGFYLCAWSEFRTGFNSNQPQHFGDGTRLSIL.

The V call is TRBV3-1 (or the pseudogene TRBV3-2), the J call TRBJ2-1; 7 nucleotides align to TRBD2. CDR3 length: 16 residues. Germline V gene data show CDR1 as LGHDT and CDR2 as YNNKEL (reference sequence). Trimming cost V 3 bases and J 10 bases; bases outside gene matches: 15. CDR3 nucleotides: TGTGCCAGCAGCCAGCGTATAGCGGGCTTTGGAGGCGAGCAGTTCTTC. As protein: CASSQRIAGFGGEQFF.

This chain connects TRBV20-1 to TRBJ1-2; D not certain. Trimming left V 3 bases short and J 4 bases short, with 21 bases between. Germline-derived CDR1 and CDR2 are DFQATT and SNEGSKA (reference sequence). This CDR3 region has 16 residues. As DNA, the CDR3 is TGCAGTGCTAGTTTCGGTTCGGAGCTAATCTCCTATGGCTACACCTTC. Its protein product is CSASFGSELISYGYTF.

The chain carries TRBV18 and TRBJ2-7; 7 nucleotides match TRBD1. This CDR3 has 14 residues. After removal of 2 bases from V and 5 bases from J, the junction contained 6 bases not matched to a gene. CDR1 is KGHSH, CDR2 LQKENI, per germline. This chain's CDR3 is CASSPETGSNEQYF. The CDR3 nucleotides are TGTGCCAGCTCACCAGAGACAGGGTCGAACGAGCAGTACTTC.

V gene TRBV18 combines with J gene TRBJ1-5; possibly TRBD1 for D (6 bases). Germline lookup yields CDR1 KGHSH and CDR2 LQKENI. Trimming stripped 1 base from V and 0 bases from J, with 16 bases between. The CDR3 is made up of 18 amino acids. In DNA form, the CDR3 reads TGTGCCAGCTCACCACGACAGGAAAGCCTGAGTAGCAATCAGCCCCAGCATTTT. Its translation: CASSPRQESLSSNQPQHF.

In its sample, this clone ranks as medium-sized. The chain has TRBV6-2 or TRBV6-3 and TRBJ1-5; D might be TRBD1 (5 bases). V lost 6 bases to trimming and J lost 4 bases, with 13 bases between them. This CDR3 comprises 14 residues. The germline CDR1 and CDR2 sequences are MNHEY and SVGEGT. Here the CDR3 reads CASSRGTLNQPQHF. The DNA of the CDR3 is TGTGCCAGCAGCCGAGGGACTTTGAATCAGCCCCAGCATTTT.

This chain uses TRBV28 with TRBJ2-7, with TRBD1 matching over 8 bases. The J segment lost 0 bases and the V segment lost 5 bases, leaving 3 bases of the junction unmatched. The CDR3 is 14 residues long. Germline loops: CDR1 MDHEN, CDR2 SYDVKM. CDR3 bases: TGTGCCAGCAGTGGACAGGGAATCTCCTACGAGCAGTACTTC. It is translated as CASSGQGISYEQYF.

This chain joins TRBV7-9 and TRBJ2-5; D is perhaps TRBD1 (6 bases). Trimming shortened V by 2 bases and J by 4 bases, and 14 bases separated the two germline ends. CDR1 is SEHNR and CDR2 is FQNEAQ in the germline V gene (reference sequence). The CDR3 length is 15 residues. The CDR3 sequence is CASSLILPGVETQYF. CDR3 nucleotides: TGTGCCAGCAGCTTAATTCTCCCAGGGGTAGAGACCCAGTACTTC.

The rearrangement links TRBV7-9 to TRBJ1-2, with 12 bases lining up with TRBD1. Germline lookup yields CDR1 SEHNR and CDR2 FQNEAQ (reference sequence). CDR3 size: 14 residues. Trimming took 5 bases from V and 8 from J; bases not matched to a gene: 6. The CDR3 nucleotides are TGTGCCAGCAGCCTGGGACAGGGGGCGCGAGGCTACACCTTC. It translates to CASSLGQGARGYTF. The variable domain in full, with the rest retrieved from reference TRBV7-9 and TRBJ1-2, is DTGVSQNPRHKITKRGQNVTFRCDPISEHNRLYWYRQTLGQGPEFLTYFQNEAQLEKSRLLSDRFSAERPKGSFSTLEIQRTEQGDSAMYLCASSLGQGARGYTFGSGTRLTVV.

Worth noting for this clone: The junction does not match germline at one end; this may be a read error. The chain links TRBV7-7 to TRBJ2-5, with D possibly matching TRBD2 (7 bases). The CDR3 sequence is 14 residues long. The germline CDR1 and CDR2 sequences are SSHAT and FNYEAQ (reference sequence). The CDR3 region has the DNA TGTGCTAGCAGCTTAGGGGGACTAAGGGAGACCCAGTACTTC. It codes for CASSLGGLRETQYF.

The chain combines TRBV28 with TRBJ2-1; 11 positions match TRBD2. After removal of 6 bases from V and 6 bases from J, the junction contained 7 bases not matched to a gene. The CDR3 covers 15 residues. Germline lookup yields CDR1 MDHEN and CDR2 SYDVKM. CDR3 protein: CASSPGLAVRNEQFF. CDR3 DNA sequence: TGTGCCAGCAGCCCGGGACTAGCGGTTCGCAATGAGCAGTTCTTC.

The V gene is TRBV30, the J gene TRBJ1-4; no reliable D call. Germline CDR1 and CDR2: GTSNPN and SVGIG (reference sequence). The CDR3 totals 16 residues. V lost 1 base to trimming and J lost 0 bases, with 12 bases between them. This chain's CDR3 is CAWSDKRQATNEKLFF. The CDR3 DNA is TGTGCCTGGAGTGATAAACGGCAGGCAACTAATGAAAAACTGTTTTTT.

The J gene is TRBJ2-7, the V gene TRBV7-8; D not resolved. Per the germline V gene, CDR1 is SGHVS and CDR2 is FQNEAQ. The CDR3 runs 13 residues. V shed 4 bases and J shed 3 bases, with 10 bases lying between them. CDR3 sequence (DNA): TGTGCCAGCAGCTCCCTGAGTGACTACGAGCAGTACTTC. This gives the protein CASSSLSDYEQYF.

V usage is TRBV4-1 and J usage is TRBJ2-3; 13 positions match TRBD2. Germline lookup yields CDR1 MGHRA and CDR2 YSYEKL. The CDR3 loop spans 19 amino acids. V shed 0 bases, J shed 4 bases, and the junction held 10 bases outside the gene matches. In DNA, the CDR3 is TGCGCCAGCAGCCAAGATTGGACTAGCGGGAGACTCCCCCCAGATACGCAGTATTTT. It translates to CASSQDWTSGRLPPDTQYF.

The chain is built from TRBV28 and TRBJ2-7; TRBD2 is a possible D gene (7 bases). V was shortened by 10 bases and J by 2 bases, with 18 bases between the two germline ends. Per the germline V gene, CDR1 is MDHEN and CDR2 is SYDVKM. The CDR3 extends over 14 amino acids. CDR3 residues: CATGGQAGPYEQYF. Here the CDR3 DNA reads TGTGCCACGGGGGGCCAGGCAGGTCCCTACGAGCAGTACTTC.

This CDR3 reads CASSVGGRRNRGNTGELFF. The CDR3 region has the DNA TGTGCCAGCAGCGTAGGCGGCCGTCGCAACAGGGGGAACACCGGGGAGCTGTTTTTT. The V and J genes are TRBV9 and TRBJ2-2; 7 positions match TRBD1. Germline CDR1 SGDLS, CDR2 YYNGEE. This CDR3 spans 19 amino acids. V shed 0 bases, J shed 1 base, and the junction held 12 bases outside the gene matches.

This clone was seen a few times. The chain is built from TRBV6-5 and TRBJ2-7; D ambiguous. Trimming removed 0 bases from V and 3 bases from J, with 9 bases in between. The CDR3 has 14 amino acids. Germline-derived CDR1 and CDR2 are MNHEY and SVGAGI. CDR3 residues: CASSYSGSFYEQYF. The CDR3 bases are TGTGCCAGCAGTTACTCGGGCAGCTTCTACGAGCAGTACTTC.